Following are 8 T cell receptor beta chains from one sample sequenced in a study of Ad26.COV2.S vaccination and SARS-CoV-2 variants. The assay was immunoSEQ multiplex PCR, and TCRdb's table has in-frame clones only and misses some. The table lists nearly 95,000 clones, more than 70% of them singletons, with roughly 15% in the top ten. The sequencing used peripheral blood, collected after recovery from COVID-19. These receptors were collected from a human donor who had recovered from COVID-19.

The chain combines TRBV10-3 with TRBJ2-2, with 8 bases identical to TRBD2. Per germline, CDR1 ENHRY and CDR2 SYGVKD. There are 17 residues in the CDR3. Trimming cost V 4 bases and J 2 bases; bases outside gene matches: 9. The CDR3 sequence: CAISGIRAGDNTGELFF. The CDR3 bases are TGTGCCATCAGTGGAATAAGAGCGGGAGACAACACCGGGGAGCTGTTTTTT.

The rearrangement uses TRBV15 and TRBJ2-1; D not certain. The V and J ends lost 5 bases and 5 bases respectively, with 13 bases between them. The CDR3 loop spans 14 amino acids. Looked up from germline, CDR1 is LNHNV and CDR2 is YYDKDF (reference sequence). The CDR3 region has the DNA TGTGCCACCAGCCACTATCTGGGGAACAATGAGCAGTTCTTC. The encoded protein is CATSHYLGNNEQFF.

The chain carries TRBV3-1 (or the pseudogene TRBV3-2) and TRBJ2-2; unclear D gene. In germline, CDR1 is LGHDT, CDR2 YNNKEL (reference sequence). The V gene lost 1 base and the J gene lost 0 bases, with 18 bases spanning the gap. CDR3 length: 19 residues. The DNA for the CDR3 is TGTGCCAGCAGCCAAGTTACCTTTCGTGTGGGATCGAACACCGGGGAGCTGTTTTTT. Its translation is CASSQVTFRVGSNTGELFF.

A note on this clone: In the same sample, other DNA sequences code for this CDR3. The V gene is TRBV9, the J gene TRBJ2-7; TRBD2 matches at 15 bases. Unmatched junction bases numbered 2, after V lost 3 bases and J lost 4 bases. Per the germline V gene, CDR1 is SGDLS and CDR2 is YYNGEE. This CDR3 has 15 residues. The CDR3 bases are TGTGCCAGCAGCGCCGGGACTAGCGGGAGGTACGAGCAGTACTTC. Its translation is CASSAGTSGRYEQYF.

This CDR3 reads CASSLDGDEQYF. Written as DNA, the CDR3 is TGTGCCAGCAGCTTGGACGGGGACGAGCAGTACTTC. This sequence joins TRBV5-4 and TRBJ2-7, with a possible D match to TRBD2 (5 bases). The ends were cut back, 0 bases at V and 5 bases at J, with 6 bases in the middle. The CDR3 is 12 amino acids. CDR1 SGHNT and CDR2 YYREEE come from the germline V gene (reference sequence).

The CDR3 is CASSEAPPMTSGFTEAFF. The CDR3 region has the DNA TGTGCCAGCAGTGAAGCGCCCCCTATGACTTCAGGATTTACTGAAGCTTTCTTT. The chain employs TRBV2 and TRBJ1-1; D gene unclear. CDR1 is SNHLY and CDR2 is FYNNEI in the germline V gene. The V end lost 0 bases, the J end lost 5 bases, and 22 bases lay between the germline ends. This CDR3 is built from 18 residues. The whole variable domain, remainder taken from reference TRBV2 and TRBJ1-1, is EPEVTQTPSHQVTQMGQEVILRCVPISNHLYFYWYRQILGQKVEFLVSFYNNEISEKSEIFDDQFSVERPDGSNFTLKIRSTKLEDSAMYFCASSEAPPMTSGFTEAFFGQGTRLTVV.

J is TRBJ2-3 and V is TRBV19; the match to TRBD2 covers 11 bases. V shed 6 bases, J shed 2 bases, and the junction held 7 bases outside the gene matches. The CDR3 covers 16 residues. Germline CDR1 and CDR2: LNHDA and SQIVND (reference sequence). CDR3 bases: TGTGCCAGTAGACCGGGACTAGCGGCTTCCACAGATACGCAGTATTTT. This gives the protein CASRPGLAASTDTQYF.

This chain links TRBV4-1 with TRBJ2-5; no definite D call. Germline CDR1 is MGHRA and CDR2 is YSYEKL. The CDR3 has 15 residues. Trimming removed 0 bases from V and 7 bases from J, with 15 bases in between. CDR3 region: CASSQDLVAHGTQYF. Written as DNA, the CDR3 is TGCGCCAGCAGCCAAGATCTTGTAGCCCATGGGACCCAGTACTTC.